This is a list of T cell receptor beta chains from one sample in a study of blood T cell repertoires in COVID-19. Assay: immunoSEQ multiplex PCR; the TCRdb copy retains only in-frame clones and omits some. The sample has some 220,000 clones; around 90% are singletons. The sample comprised peripheral blood. Receptors were obtained from a man aged 30-40 years with COVID-19, enrolled during active disease. Both conserved end residues are part of each CDR3. A D gene is named only where the DNA matches it firmly. Clone size is stated in some rows and not others, as once, few, many or a class when expanded.

abundance: -; j_gene: TRBJ1-6; d_gene: TRBD1; v_gene: TRBV7-6; len: 16; CDR3aa: CASSLGGQGGNSPLHF; CDR3nt: TGTGCCAGCAGCTTAGGGGGACAGGGAGGGAATTCACCCCTCCACTTT
abundance: once; j_gene: TRBJ2-7; d_gene: TRBD1; v_gene: TRBV6-5; len: 14; CDR3aa: CASRTGTGSHEQYF; CDR3nt: TGTGCCAGCAGAACCGGGACAGGGTCCCACGAGCAGTACTTC
abundance: once; j_gene: TRBJ1-2; d_gene: -; v_gene: TRBV11-2; len: 15; CDR3aa: CASSLDRGQHYGYTF; CDR3nt: TGTGCCAGCAGCTTAGATAGGGGTCAGCACTATGGCTACACCTTC
abundance: -; j_gene: TRBJ1-5; d_gene: TRBD1; v_gene: TRBV6-5; len: 15; CDR3aa: CASSADRGPNQPQHF; CDR3nt: TGTGCCAGCAGCGCGGACAGGGGCCCTAATCAGCCCCAGCATTTT
abundance: -; j_gene: TRBJ2-3; d_gene: TRBD2; v_gene: TRBV11-2; len: 16; CDR3aa: CASSFSVGGLAPPQYF; CDR3nt: TGTGCCAGCAGCTTTAGTGTCGGGGGACTAGCCCCTCCGCAGTATTTT
abundance: -; j_gene: TRBJ1-5; d_gene: TRBD1; v_gene: TRBV29-1; len: 12; CDR3aa: CSVGDSHQPQHF; CDR3nt: TGCAGCGTTGGGGACAGTCATCAGCCCCAGCATTTT
abundance: -; j_gene: TRBJ2-6; d_gene: TRBD2; v_gene: TRBV6-5; len: 16; CDR3aa: CASSYNAGVGANVLTF; CDR3nt: TGTGCCAGCAGTTACAATGCGGGGGTCGGGGCCAACGTCCTGACTTTC
abundance: -; j_gene: TRBJ2-1; d_gene: -; v_gene: TRBV9; len: 17; CDR3aa: CASSVRPGDPIRNEQFF; CDR3nt: TGTGCCAGCAGCGTAAGGCCAGGGGATCCAATAAGGAATGAGCAGTTCTTC
abundance: -; j_gene: TRBJ2-2; d_gene: -; v_gene: TRBV6-6; len: 14; CDR3aa: CASSYYRNTGELFF; CDR3nt: TGTGCCAGCAGTTACTACAGAAACACCGGGGAGCTGTTTTTT
abundance: -; j_gene: TRBJ2-6; d_gene: -; v_gene: TRBV10-3; len: 14; CDR3aa: CATADMAGANVLTF; CDR3nt: TGTGCCACCGCTGACATGGCCGGGGCCAACGTCCTGACTTTC
abundance: -; j_gene: TRBJ1-2; d_gene: -; v_gene: TRBV5-4; len: 15; CDR3aa: CASSPPTGGPYGYTF; CDR3nt: TGTGCCAGCAGCCCCCCGACGGGGGGCCCCTATGGCTACACCTTC
abundance: -; j_gene: TRBJ2-1; d_gene: -; v_gene: TRBV10-3; len: 13; CDR3aa: CAISESSWNEQFF; CDR3nt: TGTGCCATCAGTGAGTCTAGCTGGAATGAGCAGTTCTTC
abundance: -; j_gene: TRBJ1-2; d_gene: -; v_gene: TRBV7-6; len: 15; CDR3aa: CASSLAPRVDYGYTF; CDR3nt: TGTGCCAGCAGCTTAGCCCCCAGGGTTGACTATGGCTACACCTTC
abundance: -; j_gene: TRBJ1-2; d_gene: -; v_gene: TRBV6-1; len: 13; CDR3aa: CASSDRGNYGYTF; CDR3nt: TGTGCCAGCAGTGACAGGGGTAACTATGGCTACACCTTC
abundance: -; j_gene: TRBJ1-6; d_gene: -; v_gene: TRBV9; len: 13; CDR3aa: CASSVDFRGPLHF; CDR3nt: TGTGCCAGCAGCGTAGATTTTCGGGGACCCCTCCACTTT
abundance: -; j_gene: TRBJ1-2; d_gene: -; v_gene: TRBV7-2; len: 15; CDR3aa: CASSSRYLRGMDYTF; CDR3nt: TGTGCCAGCAGCTCTCGCTACTTGCGCGGGATGGACTACACCTTC
abundance: -; j_gene: TRBJ2-1; d_gene: TRBD2; v_gene: TRBV7-2; len: 16; CDR3aa: CASSSTGAGGVNEQFF; CDR3nt: TGTGCCAGCAGCTCCACGGGGGCGGGGGGCGTCAATGAGCAGTTCTTC
abundance: -; j_gene: TRBJ1-2; d_gene: -; v_gene: TRBV16; len: 13; CDR3aa: CASSQSKGYGYTF; CDR3nt: TGTGCCAGCAGCCAATCGAAGGGGTATGGCTACACCTTC
abundance: -; j_gene: TRBJ1-1; d_gene: TRBD1; v_gene: TRBV15; len: 15; CDR3aa: CATSRDKGAGSGAFF; CDR3nt: TGTGCCACCAGCAGAGATAAGGGGGCAGGGAGCGGAGCTTTCTTT
abundance: -; j_gene: TRBJ2-1; d_gene: TRBD2; v_gene: TRBV5-4; len: 18; CDR3aa: CTSSQGTSGGTRDNEQFF; CDR3nt: TGTACCAGCAGCCAGGGGACTAGCGGGGGGACACGCGACAATGAGCAGTTCTTC
abundance: -; j_gene: TRBJ1-6; d_gene: -; v_gene: TRBV19; len: 14; CDR3aa: CASSPGTTGGPLHF; CDR3nt: TGTGCCAGTAGTCCCGGGACTACCGGGGGGCCCCTCCACTTT
abundance: -; j_gene: TRBJ2-1; d_gene: -; v_gene: TRBV5-4; len: 15; CDR3aa: CASSQPGSSYNEQFF; CDR3nt: TGTGCCAGCAGCCAGCCCGGGTCGTCCTACAATGAGCAGTTCTTC
abundance: -; j_gene: TRBJ2-7; d_gene: TRBD1; v_gene: TRBV19; len: 16; CDR3aa: CASSTIAGTGWREQYF; CDR3nt: TGTGCCAGTAGTACTATCGCCGGGACAGGGTGGAGGGAGCAGTACTTC
abundance: -; j_gene: TRBJ1-2; d_gene: -; v_gene: TRBV30; len: 11; CDR3aa: CAWSTGYGYTF; CDR3nt: TGTGCCTGGAGTACAGGGTATGGCTACACCTTC
abundance: -; j_gene: TRBJ1-6; d_gene: TRBD1; v_gene: TRBV10-3; len: 15; CDR3aa: CAMRRQGSNNSPLHF; CDR3nt: TGTGCCATGAGAAGACAGGGGTCGAATAATTCACCCCTCCACTTT
abundance: once; j_gene: TRBJ2-3; d_gene: TRBD2; v_gene: TRBV14; len: 19; CDR3aa: CASSQRAILSGGAADTQYF; CDR3nt: TGTGCCAGCAGCCAAAGGGCCATTCTTAGCGGGGGGGCCGCAGATACGCAGTATTTT
abundance: -; j_gene: TRBJ1-3; d_gene: TRBD1; v_gene: TRBV7-2; len: 16; CDR3aa: CASSLGAGGSGNTIYF; CDR3nt: TGTGCCAGCAGCTTAGGGGCAGGGGGCTCTGGAAACACCATATATTTT
abundance: -; j_gene: TRBJ1-1; d_gene: -; v_gene: TRBV7-9; len: 14; CDR3aa: CASSLKGGGTEAFF; CDR3nt: TGTGCCAGCAGCTTGAAAGGGGGTGGAACTGAAGCTTTCTTT
abundance: -; j_gene: TRBJ2-5; d_gene: -; v_gene: TRBV3-1/TRBV3-2; len: 14; CDR3aa: CASSLGTSGETQYF; CDR3nt: TGTGCCAGCAGCCTCGGGACTTCGGGGGAGACCCAGTACTTC
abundance: -; j_gene: TRBJ1-5; d_gene: TRBD1; v_gene: TRBV2; len: 14; CDR3aa: CASSLQGANQPQHF; CDR3nt: TGTGCCAGCAGTTTACAGGGGGCCAATCAGCCCCAGCATTTT
abundance: -; j_gene: TRBJ1-1; d_gene: TRBD1; v_gene: TRBV12-5; len: 16; CDR3aa: CASGLRAGGLNTEAFF; CDR3nt: TGTGCTAGTGGTTTGAGGGCAGGGGGCCTGAACACTGAAGCTTTCTTT
abundance: -; j_gene: TRBJ2-1; d_gene: TRBD2; v_gene: TRBV7-9; len: 14; CDR3aa: CAIKAGSSYNEQFF; CDR3nt: TGTGCCATTAAAGCGGGGAGCTCCTACAATGAGCAGTTCTTC
abundance: -; j_gene: TRBJ2-7; d_gene: -; v_gene: TRBV4-1; len: 16; CDR3aa: CASSQASVGVGYEQYF; CDR3nt: TGCGCCAGCAGCCAAGCGTCTGTCGGGGTAGGCTACGAGCAGTACTTC
abundance: -; j_gene: TRBJ2-4; d_gene: -; v_gene: TRBV7-9; len: 14; CDR3aa: CASSPSTSLNIQYF; CDR3nt: TGTGCCAGCAGCCCGTCGACTAGTCTAAACATTCAGTACTTC
abundance: -; j_gene: TRBJ1-5; d_gene: -; v_gene: TRBV6-1; len: 16; CDR3aa: CASSAMRLASNQPQHF; CDR3nt: TGTGCCAGCAGTGCCATGCGGTTGGCTAGCAATCAGCCCCAGCATTTT
abundance: -; j_gene: TRBJ2-7; d_gene: TRBD1; v_gene: TRBV7-9; len: 14; CDR3aa: CASSGQGGPYEQYF; CDR3nt: TGTGCCAGCAGCGGACAGGGGGGTCCCTACGAGCAGTACTTC
abundance: -; j_gene: TRBJ1-6; d_gene: -; v_gene: TRBV28; len: 13; CDR3aa: CASSQGTFGPLHF; CDR3nt: TGTGCCAGCAGTCAAGGGACATTCGGCCCCCTCCACTTT
abundance: -; j_gene: TRBJ2-1; d_gene: TRBD1; v_gene: TRBV5-6; len: 15; CDR3aa: CASSVGQGLYNEQFF; CDR3nt: TGTGCCAGCAGCGTGGGACAGGGGCTCTACAATGAGCAGTTCTTC
abundance: -; j_gene: TRBJ2-1; d_gene: -; v_gene: TRBV25-1; len: 15; CDR3aa: CASSDTGRPYNEQFF; CDR3nt: TGTGCCAGCAGCGACACAGGGCGACCCTACAATGAGCAGTTCTTC
abundance: -; j_gene: TRBJ2-1; d_gene: TRBD2; v_gene: TRBV5-1; len: 17; CDR3aa: CASSSGLAGGEYNEQFF; CDR3nt: TGCGCCAGCAGCTCAGGACTAGCGGGGGGCGAATACAATGAGCAGTTCTTC
abundance: -; j_gene: TRBJ1-3; d_gene: TRBD1; v_gene: TRBV7-9; len: 16; CDR3aa: CASSFARTGSGNTIYF; CDR3nt: TGTGCCAGCAGCTTTGCTCGGACAGGCAGTGGAAACACCATATATTTT
abundance: -; j_gene: TRBJ2-5; d_gene: -; v_gene: TRBV5-1; len: 12; CDR3aa: CASRLAQETQYF; CDR3nt: TGCGCCAGCAGACTAGCACAAGAGACCCAGTACTTC
abundance: -; j_gene: TRBJ2-5; d_gene: TRBD2; v_gene: TRBV27; len: 16; CDR3aa: CASSSRLAVGMETQYF; CDR3nt: TGTGCCAGCAGTTCCCGACTAGCGGTGGGTATGGAGACCCAGTACTTC
abundance: -; j_gene: TRBJ1-6; d_gene: TRBD1; v_gene: TRBV5-4; len: 15; CDR3aa: CASSLDRDRTSPLHF; CDR3nt: TGTGCCAGCAGCTTGGACCGGGACAGGACTTCACCCCTCCACTTT
abundance: -; j_gene: TRBJ2-2; d_gene: TRBD1; v_gene: TRBV4-1; len: 18; CDR3aa: CASSRTGTGGRNTGELFF; CDR3nt: TGCGCCAGCAGCCGAACCGGGACAGGGGGTCGAAACACCGGGGAGCTGTTTTTT
abundance: -; j_gene: TRBJ2-4; d_gene: TRBD2; v_gene: TRBV19; len: 14; CDR3aa: CASNGGGPQNIQYF; CDR3nt: TGTGCCAGTAACGGCGGGGGACCCCAAAACATTCAGTACTTC
abundance: -; j_gene: TRBJ2-2; d_gene: TRBD1; v_gene: TRBV10-3; len: 14; CDR3aa: CAIRPQGSTGELFF; CDR3nt: TGTGCCATCAGGCCACAGGGGTCCACCGGGGAGCTGTTTTTT
abundance: -; j_gene: TRBJ1-2; d_gene: TRBD1; v_gene: TRBV4-1; len: 16; CDR3aa: CASSQLTGGGNYGYTF; CDR3nt: TGCGCCAGCAGCCAGCTAACAGGGGGGGGGAACTATGGCTACACCTTC
abundance: -; j_gene: TRBJ2-3; d_gene: TRBD2; v_gene: TRBV11-3; len: 15; CDR3aa: CASSPSGDGTDTQYF; CDR3nt: TGTGCCAGCAGCCCTAGCGGGGACGGCACAGATACGCAGTATTTT
abundance: -; j_gene: TRBJ2-1; d_gene: -; v_gene: TRBV9; len: 15; CDR3aa: CASSVGTPSYNEQFF; CDR3nt: TGTGCCAGCAGCGTCGGGACTCCCTCTTACAATGAGCAGTTCTTC
abundance: -; j_gene: TRBJ1-2; d_gene: -; v_gene: TRBV5-5; len: 16; CDR3aa: CASSASQGRTNYGYTF; CDR3nt: TGTGCCAGCAGCGCCTCTCAGGGGAGAACAAACTATGGCTACACCTTC
abundance: -; j_gene: TRBJ2-1; d_gene: -; v_gene: TRBV27; len: 17; CDR3aa: CASSLSPPGSPYNEQFF; CDR3nt: TGTGCCAGCAGTTTATCGCCGCCAGGGTCCCCTTACAATGAGCAGTTCTTC
abundance: -; j_gene: TRBJ2-3; d_gene: -; v_gene: TRBV11-2; len: 13; CDR3aa: CASSLQGTDTQYF; CDR3nt: TGTGCCAGCAGCTTACAGGGGACAGATACGCAGTATTTT
abundance: -; j_gene: TRBJ2-1; d_gene: -; v_gene: TRBV7-3; len: 16; CDR3aa: CASSLTGRGGFNEQFF; CDR3nt: TGTGCCAGCAGCTTAACGGGGCGGGGAGGTTTCAATGAGCAGTTCTTC